This T cell receptor beta chain was retrieved from a study of Graves' ophthalmopathy and Graves' hyperthyroidism. The overall study: Before any treatment was given, at initial diagnosis, peripheral blood was collected.

In this cohort, patients with other autoimmune diseases, uncontrolled infections, pregnancy or lactation were excluded. The study amplified TCR beta CDR3 regions using RNA transcripts. The authors performed first-round RT-PCR with HTBI primers and then a second-round multiplex PCR. TCRdb used MiXCR to reprocess the multiplex PCR reads, holding one entry per CDR3 protein. The sample holds about 620,000 distinct CDR3 sequences, over 20% seen once. Overall study findings and caveats: Among expanded thyroid clonotypes above 0.001 frequency, most also occurred in blood.

This clonotype was detected many times. Its specificity is unknown. This TCR was recovered from a woman in her late teens or twenties with stable Graves' hyperthyroidism. Some clones in this sample may be carry-over from other donors' samples. Sequencing used peripheral blood.

Written as DNA, the CDR3 is TGTGCCAGCAGCCAAAACAGGGGCAGGGACGAGCAGTACTTC. Translated, it gives CASSQNRGRDEQYF. The chain has TRBV6-1 and TRBJ2-7; the match to TRBD1 covers 7 bases. The CDR3 has 14 amino acids. Trimming took 6 bases from V and 5 from J; bases not matched to a gene: 10. The germline V gene has CDR1 MNHNS and CDR2 SASEGT.